The TCR beta chain under discussion was sequenced for a study of cytomegalovirus exposure and HLA in healthy donors. Germline V gene lookup returns CDR1 SEHNR and CDR2 FQNEAQ (reference sequence). The CDR3 is made up of 17 amino acids. After removal of 5 bases from V and 7 bases from J, the junction contained 17 bases not matched to a gene. As to this clone: The target antigen is unknown.

PCR primers comprised 60 Vbeta and 13 Jbeta primers. Profiling relied on immunoSEQ multiplex PCR, and the TCRdb table lists in-frame clones only, not all of them. The sample lists 150,000 to 250,000 clones; almost 85% were seen once. Each donor was healthy, and each was a bone marrow donor. Study outcomes and limitations: A later analysis showed HLA-associated TCR beta chains outstripping equally common others in clonal expansion. Previous analysis showed most TCR beta V segments were productive about 87% or about 30% of the time.

The source is a woman aged 45 to 65 in good health and CMV-seronegative. The V gene is TRBV7-9, the J gene TRBJ2-7, with TRBD2 identical over 10 bases. The sequenced material came from PBMCs. CDR3 sequence (DNA): TGTGCCAGCAGCCTTTTCGAAGCGGGAGGGTTCTCGGGGGAGCAGTACTTC. This codes for CASSLFEAGGFSGEQYF.